This TCR beta chain was obtained from a study of shared clonotypes between healthy human individuals (dated by TCRdb to the early 2020s). General notes on the study: The cohort included three men and two women between 18 and 49 years of age. Different laboratories and diverse techniques were used to prepare libraries and sequence TCR repertoires, to increase sequencing depth and limit assay-specific biases. For each donor, CD4 naive and CD4 memory were each run on three plates, CD8 naive on two plates, and CD8 memory on one plate. To estimate repertoire size and how much clonotypes are shared between individuals, the study performed deep sequencing of blood TCR repertoires from five healthy adults. Per donor, leukapheresis produced somewhere between about 0.94 and 9.5 billion PBMCs.

From cysteine to phenylalanine, the CDR3 is 15 amino acids long. Only the CDR3 portion is preserved as DNA: 45 bases, with reading frame beginning at the first base. Trimming costs V 5 bases and J 3 bases, and their ends lie 17 bases apart. Sequences SGHAT (CDR1) and FQNNGV (CDR2) are obtained from the germline V gene. Donors were healthy HIV-negative adults with no recently reported acute infections or vaccinations. All donors were Caucasian adults living in Nashville, Tennessee, USA. Magnetic negative selection was used to enrich CD4+ T cells, after which naive cells were positively selected on CD45RA and the negative fraction became the memory subset. Blood was obtained by leukapheresis, after which PBMCs were separated by Ficoll-Histopaque density gradient centrifugation and cryopreserved in liquid nitrogen vapor phase. Analytical flow cytometry was used to check the purity and quantity of each magnetically sorted T cell population. Genomic DNA was isolated from each sorted fraction and quantified by UV absorbance on a Nanodrop 2000c.

Notes on this clone: Its specific antigen is unknown. No clone much larger than this one lies a single base away; base qualities are absent.

General findings and caveats noted by the study authors: Pairwise subsampling indicated that sequencing depth was expected to affect the degree of clonotype sharing among donors. Only blood was sampled, and tissue TCR repertoires likely differ from those in blood. When four donors were compared, the shared fraction of clonotypes was around 5.1% for naive CD4, roughly 3.3% for naive CD8, about 2.4% for memory CD4, and roughly 0.4% for memory CD8. Incomplete sequencing was indicated by rarefaction of sorted-subset datasets, despite the large sequencing depth. Larger estimated clonotype richness was generally found for naive subsets than for memory subsets. The genetic and exposure-history diversity represented was limited by the small number of donors. Clonotypes shared by all four sorted-subset donors showed higher generation probabilities than non-shared clonotypes.

Using the deep immunoSEQ assay, TCR CDR3 regions were amplified from genomic DNA by multiplex PCR. Extracted genomic DNA from each cell subset was distributed evenly across all wells of several immunoSEQ 96-well plates, and each plate was treated as a replicate. For sorted subsets, about 200 ng genomic DNA, equal to 30,000 or so T cell genomes, was loaded into each replicate PCR. The purified libraries were quantified using a Qubit 3.0 fluorometer, sized with a Bioanalyzer 2100, and then quantified again using the KAPA Library Quantification kit. Each immunoSEQ 96-well plate was sequenced on its own single-read 150-cycle Illumina NextSeq 550 flow cell. The authors processed their data as follows. The immunoSEQ output contained only junctional sequences without quality scores, so filtering could not match that applied to full-length reads. Sequences were annotated with PyIR, a Python wrapper for IgBLAST v1.9, using IMGT germline references to assign V/J genes and CDR3. Any read was removed if the V/J assignment was weak (E-value above 1e-6), the CDR3 was missing, or the read contained stop codons, out-of-frame junctions, or ambiguous translated residues. V3J clonotypes were defined as sequences sharing the same inferred V gene, J gene, and CDR3 amino acid sequence. Percentage overlap between repertoires was computed as shared unique clonotypes divided by the size of the smaller repertoire. Repertoire richness was assessed with RTK rarefaction, the Chao1 estimator, and Recon v2.1 estimates of unobserved clonotypes. Generation probabilities for all TCRbeta clonotypes obtained by the gDNA method from a handful of donors were computed using OLGA. TCRdb obtained this table from immuneACCESS and retained in-frame rearrangements with V and J assigned. These tables miss some clones; where compared with another copy, unresolved V genes account for less than half of the shortfall, and the remainder is unexplained. The D gene and trimming were derived from the DNA, and the V and J assignments and clone size from that table. The table for this sample lists approximately 500,000 clones; 90% to 96% of them were counted only once. Of the sample, about 0.064% falls within the top ten clones.

Sequencing was performed on naive CD4+ T cells sorted from blood. The cell subset or site label for this specimen denotes: CD45RA+ positively selected. The rearranged segments are TRBV11-2 and TRBJ2-7; TRBD1 is a weak D gene call, 5 bases matching. This clonotype was obtained from a woman aged 25 to 45 in good health. CDR3 reads: CASSLGQGRSYEQYF. Read as DNA, the sequence is TGTGCCAGCAGCCTAGGTCAGGGTAGGAGCTACGAGCAGTACTTC. With all but the CDR3 taken from the reference TRBV11-2 and TRBJ2-7 genes, the full variable domain is: EAGVAQSPRYKIIEKRQSVAFWCNPISGHATLYWYQQILGQGPKLLIQFQNNGVVDDSQLPKDRFSAERLKGVDSTLKIQPAKLEDSAVYLCASSLGQGRSYEQYFGPGTRLTVT.